One sample yielded the 25 T cell receptor beta chains listed below, sequenced in a study of shared T cell receptors in the human thymus (dated by TCRdb to about 2021). The library was obtained by the immunoSEQ multiplex PCR assay. In its TCRdb copy, this immuneACCESS table keeps in-frame sequences only and misses some clones. Where compared with another copy, unresolved V genes explain less than half of these, and the others have no known cause. Within this sample are hundreds of thousands of clones, with approximately 87% of them counted one time only. 0.009% to 0.0095% of the sample lies in the top ten. The sample also formed part of further work on human thymus T cells.

Source material: thymocytes. Receptors originate from a boy under two years old with a congenital heart defect. Donor details come from another sample of the same person, matched by shared clones.

V and J are TRBV2 and TRBJ2-7; the D is unclear. Germline CDR1 and CDR2: SNHLY and FYNNEI. The CDR3 is made up of 14 amino acids. V lost 11 bases to trimming and J lost 2 bases, with 19 bases between them. The CDR3: CAGSETKRPYEQYF. The CDR3 coding sequence is TGTGCCGGCTCAGAAACTAAGCGACCCTACGAGCAGTACTTC.

This clone has just a few counts. V is TRBV12-5 and J is TRBJ1-2; 7 nucleotides match TRBD1. The CDR3 contains 14 residues. The germline V gene has CDR1 LGHNT and CDR2 FRNRAP. The trim removed 3 bases at V and 7 bases at J, leaving 8 bases unmatched. The CDR3 DNA follows: TGTGCTAGTGGTTTACCAGACAGGGAGAGTGGCTACACCTTC. Its protein is CASGLPDRESGYTF.

The chain combines TRBV7-2 with TRBJ2-1; weak D call: TRBD2 (5 bases). Germline assignment: CDR1 SGHTA and CDR2 FQGNSA. Trimming pared 4 bases from V and 8 bases from J, leaving 9 bases between. CDR3 size: 12 residues. The CDR3 spells CASSSRRDEQFF. The CDR3 nucleotides read TGTGCCAGCAGCTCGCGGCGGGATGAGCAGTTCTTC.

This clone was detected once. V and J are TRBV13 and TRBJ1-2; TRBD1 aligns across 11 bases. The CDR3 consists of 16 residues. With V trimmed by 3 bases and J by 4 bases, 7 bases remained unmatched. Germline CDR1 is PRHDT and CDR2 is FYEKMQ (reference sequence). CDR3 sequence: CASSFGQGAALYGYTF. As DNA, the CDR3 is TGTGCCAGCAGCTTCGGACAGGGGGCGGCTCTCTATGGCTACACCTTC.

This clone was detected only a few times. The chain carries TRBV12-5 and TRBJ1-1, with a possible D match to TRBD1 (6 bases). Germline CDR1 reads LGHNT; CDR2 reads FRNRAP. Trimming removed 3 bases at V and 3 bases at J, with 20 bases between. This CDR3 contains 17 residues. CDR3 amino acids: CASGFNPKQGLYTEAFF. DNA for the CDR3: TGTGCTAGTGGTTTTAACCCGAAACAGGGATTGTACACTGAAGCTTTCTTT.

Only one count was recorded for this clone. The chain combines TRBV19 with TRBJ1-6; 7 nucleotides match TRBD1. The ends lost 5 bases at V and 8 bases at J; junction bases unmatched: 18. CDR1 is LNHDA and CDR2 is SQIVND in the germline V gene (reference sequence). The CDR3 spans 18 residues. The CDR3 spells CASSPPRQGVFRHSPLHF. CDR3 sequence (DNA): TGTGCCAGTAGTCCGCCCCGACAGGGAGTTTTTCGTCATTCACCCCTCCACTTT.

The chain is built from TRBV6-1 and TRBJ2-1; D possibly corresponds to TRBD2 (6 bases). The CDR3 totals 13 residues. Germline-derived CDR1 and CDR2 are MNHNS and SASEGT. The V gene lost 9 bases and the J gene lost 4 bases, with 13 bases spanning the gap. CDR3 coding DNA: TGTGCCAGTCTTAGGGACTGTTACAATGAGCAGTTCTTC. Translation gives CASLRDCYNEQFF.

The gene calls are TRBV4-3 and TRBJ1-4; 9 bases map to TRBD1. CDR1 is LGHNA, CDR2 YSLEER, per germline. The V gene end was trimmed by 0 bases and the J gene end by 8 bases; junction bases not matched to a gene: 7. The CDR3 spans 16 residues. CDR3: CASSQDRTGVGEKLFF. Here the CDR3 DNA reads TGCGCCAGCAGCCAAGATAGGACAGGGGTAGGAGAAAAACTGTTTTTT.

This chain uses TRBV5-8 with TRBJ1-5; D is ambiguous. This CDR3 is 16 amino acids long. Trimming took off 0 bases at V and 1 base at J, with 11 bases between the two ends. Germline CDR1 is SGHTS and CDR2 is YDEGEE. CDR3 sequence reads: CASSLVPGNSNQPQHF. CDR3 nucleotide sequence: TGTGCCAGCAGCTTGGTTCCCGGGAACAGCAATCAGCCCCAGCATTTT.

The rearrangement joins TRBV6-4 to TRBJ1-2; the D gene is possibly TRBD1 (6 bases). CDR3 length: 17 amino acids. CDR1 and CDR2 (germline): MRHNA, SNTAGT. The V and J ends lost 5 bases and 0 bases respectively, with 19 bases between them. CDR3 region: CASSPGSRGGANYGYTF. The CDR3 bases are TGTGCCAGCAGTCCGGGCAGCAGGGGTGGAGCTAACTATGGCTACACCTTC.

The chain employs TRBV15 and TRBJ2-4; D is perhaps TRBD2 (6 bases). CDR1 and CDR2 (germline): LNHNV, YYDKDF (reference sequence). The V and J ends lost 3 bases and 1 base respectively, with 22 bases between them. The CDR3 has 19 residues. In nucleotides, the CDR3 is TGTGCCACCAGCAGTTACGCCGGGAGAGGGGCCGGGGCCAAAAACATTCAGTACTTC. It is translated as CATSSYAGRGAGAKNIQYF.

The chain recombines TRBV5-1 with TRBJ1-2; weak D call: TRBD1 (6 bases). V lost 2 bases to trimming and J lost 2 bases, with 13 bases between them. This CDR3 contains 15 residues. The V gene's germline CDR1 is SGHRS and CDR2 YFSETQ. The CDR3 DNA reads TGCGCCAGCAGCTTAACTTGGGGGCCCAACTATGGCTACACCTTC. This translates into CASSLTWGPNYGYTF.

This sequence joins TRBV6-1 and TRBJ1-6; a possible D gene is TRBD1 (6 bases). The V and J ends lost 9 bases and 5 bases respectively, with 11 bases between them. This CDR3 has 13 residues. Per the germline V gene, CDR1 is MNHNS and CDR2 is SASEGT. CDR3 in DNA: TGTGCCAGTACAGGGAGAAATAATTCACCCCTCCACTTT. It yields the protein CASTGRNNSPLHF.

The gene calls are TRBV11-2 and TRBJ2-2, with TRBD1 matching 10 bases. The CDR3 runs to 18 residues. The germline V gene encodes CDR1 SGHAT and CDR2 FQNNGV. The V segment lost 4 bases and the J segment 4 bases; nucleotides outside the gene matches: 12. In nucleotides, the CDR3 is TGTGCCAGCAGCTGTAGGGGGGCGGGACAGGGGAGCACCGGGGAGCTGTTTTTT. Translation: CASSCRGAGQGSTGELFF.

This clone occurred once. The chain joins TRBV7-8 to TRBJ1-5, with a tentative D call TRBD1 (6 bases). Looked up from germline, CDR1 is SGHVS and CDR2 is FQNEAQ. This CDR3 is built from 18 residues. The V and J ends lost 5 bases and 0 bases respectively, with 20 bases between them. The CDR3 DNA follows: TGTGCCAGCAGCCCAAGGGTTAGGGGACACCTTAGCAATCAGCCCCAGCATTTT. Translated, it gives CASSPRVRGHLSNQPQHF.

The chain employs TRBV5-4 and TRBJ1-2; possibly TRBD1 for D (5 bases). The V and J ends lost 0 bases and 2 bases respectively, with 8 bases between them. This CDR3 is built from 14 residues. Germline CDR1 and CDR2: SGHNT and YYREEE (reference sequence). The DNA for the CDR3 is TGTGCCAGCAGCTTGGAGCAGGGAAACTATGGCTACACCTTC. Its translation: CASSLEQGNYGYTF.

The rearrangement joins TRBV6-5 to TRBJ2-7; tentative D call: TRBD1 (6 bases). CDR3 length: 13 amino acids. Trimming left V 7 bases short and J 1 base short, with 11 bases between. Germline CDR1 is MNHEY and CDR2 is SVGAGI. CDR3 sequence reads: CASTTRGSYEQYF. CDR3 bases: TGTGCCAGCACCACTAGGGGGTCCTACGAGCAGTACTTC.

In its sample, this clone was seen a few times. This sequence joins TRBV28 and TRBJ1-2; tentatively, D is TRBD1 (6 bases). Trimming removed 2 bases from V and 8 bases from J, with 12 bases in between. CDR1 is MDHEN and CDR2 is SYDVKM in the germline V gene. The CDR3 loop spans 13 amino acids. The CDR3 sequence is CASSLQQGVGYTF. The CDR3 nucleotides are TGTGCCAGCAGTTTACAACAGGGTGTAGGCTACACCTTC.

The V call is TRBV14, the J call TRBJ2-7; 11 bases are a match to TRBD2. The CDR3 length is 20 residues. Per the germline V gene, CDR1 is SGHDN and CDR2 is FVKESK. V was pared by 4 bases and J by 2 bases, with 19 bases of the junction left unmatched. CDR3 DNA sequence: TGTGCCAGCAGCCGCGGGATAGCGGGAGGGCCTGAAATGCCCACCTACGAGCAGTACTTC. Translated, it gives CASSRGIAGGPEMPTYEQYF.

The chain recombines TRBV28 with TRBJ1-2; D is ambiguous. CDR3 size: 13 residues. Germline loops: CDR1 MDHEN, CDR2 SYDVKM. V was pared by 7 bases and J by 7 bases, with 16 bases between. As DNA, the CDR3 is TGTGCCAGCATGCCACAACGAGGAGGTGGCTACACCTTC. Protein sequence: CASMPQRGGGYTF.

The chain joins TRBV19 to TRBJ2-2; the match to TRBD2 covers 7 bases. CDR1 is LNHDA and CDR2 is SQIVND in the germline V gene (reference sequence). The CDR3 spans 16 residues. With 5 bases clipped from V and 4 bases from J, the junction kept 10 bases outside the gene matches. The CDR3: CASSPQGGTGTGELFF. The CDR3 region has the DNA TGTGCCAGTAGTCCCCAGGGAGGGACCGGCACCGGGGAGCTGTTTTTT.

This clone came up once. This chain connects TRBV14 to TRBJ1-5; no clear D gene. The CDR3 has 16 amino acids. Looked up from germline, CDR1 is SGHDN and CDR2 is FVKESK. Trimming removed 1 base at V and 4 bases at J, with 14 bases between. The CDR3 region has the DNA TGTGCCAGCAGCCAAGTGTCCGGGGAAGGGAATCAGCCCCAGCATTTT. It yields the protein CASSQVSGEGNQPQHF.

The chain employs TRBV28 and TRBJ1-3; unclear D gene. The CDR3 runs 17 residues. Trimming shortened V by 5 bases and J by 0 bases, and 17 bases separated the two germline ends. Germline V gene data show CDR1 as MDHEN and CDR2 as SYDVKM. In DNA form, the CDR3 reads TGTGCCAGCAGTCCTGAACAGATAAGAAGCTCTGGAAACACCATATATTTT. Amino acid sequence: CASSPEQIRSSGNTIYF.

The chain recombines TRBV5-6 with TRBJ2-5, with TRBD2 identical over 8 bases. The germline gives CDR1 SGHDT, CDR2 YYEEEE. Germline trimming cut 3 bases from V and 2 bases from J; bases unmatched to any gene: 15. The CDR3 loop spans 18 amino acids. In nucleotides, the CDR3 is TGTGCCAGCAGCTCCGGACTAGCTTACTCCTTGTGGCAAGAGACCCAGTACTTC. Its translation is CASSSGLAYSLWQETQYF.

The V call is TRBV29-1, the J call TRBJ1-4, with D possibly matching TRBD1 (5 bases). Germline lookup yields CDR1 SQVTM and CDR2 ANQGSEA. V shed 2 bases and J shed 3 bases, with 16 bases lying between them. The CDR3 spans 16 residues. The DNA of the CDR3 is TGCAGCGTTGAATATGAGACAGCAGAACCTAATGAAAAACTGTTTTTT. Encoded protein: CSVEYETAEPNEKLFF.